These 27 T cell receptor beta chains were all obtained from the same sample, sequenced in a study of identical twins' blood T cells. One entry per CDR3 protein results from TCRdb running MiXCR on the 5' RACE reads. The sample has roughly 380,000 distinct CDR3 sequences, roughly 31% seen once. The specimen was PBMCs. The receptor source for this set is a woman aged 18 to 55 in good health.

This clonotype was detected only a few times. The chain links TRBV5-4 to TRBJ2-4; D unresolved. The CDR3 sequence is 12 residues long. Trimming removed 1 base from V and 8 bases from J, with 7 bases in between. Germline V gene sequence: CDR1 SGHNT, CDR2 YYREEE (reference sequence). The chain's CDR3 is CASSLLGDIQYF. The CDR3, as DNA: TGTGCCAGCAGCTTGTTGGGCGACATTCAGTACTTC. The variable domain in full, completed from reference TRBV5-4 and TRBJ2-4, reads ETGVTQSPTHLIKTRGQQVTLRCSSQSGHNTVSWYQQALGQGPQFIFQYYREEENGRGNFPPRFSGLQFPNYSSELNVNALELDDSALYLCASSLLGDIQYFGAGTRLSVL.

The rearrangement links TRBV12-5 to TRBJ2-5, with 9 bases identical to TRBD2. The junction had 12 bases not matched to a gene; V was cut back by 5 bases and J by 5 bases. Germline-derived CDR1 and CDR2 are LGHNT and FRNRAP. The CDR3 consists of 16 residues. The CDR3 DNA reads TGTGCTAGTGGTGCCGGGACTAGCACCTTCCAGGAGACCCAGTACTTC. Translated: CASGAGTSTFQETQYF.

V and J are TRBV10-1 and TRBJ2-1; D not resolved. V was clipped by 7 bases and J by 5 bases, with 15 bases between them. Germline CDR1 reads WNHNN; CDR2 reads SYGVQD (reference sequence). This CDR3 region has 14 residues. CDR3 DNA: TGCGCCAGCATGCCTGTGGGCAGACACAATGAGCAGTTCTTC. Translating it yields CASMPVGRHNEQFF.

The chain joins TRBV5-1 to TRBJ2-3; TRBD2 might be the D (7 bases). V was pared by 4 bases and J by 4 bases, with 16 bases between. The CDR3 covers 15 residues. Germline V gene data show CDR1 as SGHRS and CDR2 as YFSETQ. In DNA, the CDR3 is TGCGCCAGCAGCCGGAGTGGGGGGGCATCAGATACGCAGTATTTT. This codes for CASSRSGGASDTQYF.

In its sample, this clonotype was seen a few times. The V call is TRBV19, the J call TRBJ1-1; D is undetermined. The V end lost 11 bases, the J end lost 2 bases, and 9 bases lay between the germline ends. Germline V CDR1 and CDR2: LNHDA, SQIVND (reference sequence). The CDR3 totals 11 residues. This CDR3 reads CAAERNTEAFF. The CDR3 region has the DNA TGTGCCGCTGAACGAAACACTGAAGCTTTCTTT.

This clonotype has more than one count but fewer than ten. The chain couples TRBV6-2 or TRBV6-3 to TRBJ1-1, with D uncertain. Trimming took 0 bases from V and 6 from J, leaving 8 bases between them. Germline V gives CDR1 MNHEY, CDR2 SVGEGT. The CDR3 contains 13 residues. CDR3 region: CASSYSHSSEAFF. CDR3 DNA sequence: TGTGCCAGCAGTTACTCGCACAGCTCTGAAGCTTTCTTT.

As to this clonotype: A much larger clonotype is one base distant, so this may be a read error. The chain employs TRBV10-3 and TRBJ1-1; unclear D gene. The CDR3 spans 13 residues. From germline, CDR1 is ENHRY and CDR2 SYGVKD. CDR3 in DNA: TGTGCCATCGGTGAGCCCGACTTTCTTGAAGCTTTCTTT. As protein: CAIGEPDFLEAFF.

The chain couples TRBV11-2 to TRBJ2-1; perhaps TRBD1 as D (5 bases). The V and J ends lost 0 bases and 3 bases respectively, with 9 bases between them. The CDR3 consists of 15 residues. CDR1 is SGHAT, CDR2 FQNNGV, per germline. The CDR3 loop reads CASSLETGSYNEQFF. The CDR3, as DNA: TGTGCCAGCAGCTTAGAAACAGGTAGCTACAATGAGCAGTTCTTC.

To note about this clonotype: Compared with germline, one end of the junction differs, possibly owing to a read error. The chain has TRBV4-3 and TRBJ1-2; tentative D call: TRBD1 (5 bases). CDR3 length: 16 residues. From germline, CDR1 is LGHNA and CDR2 YSLEER. CDR3 sequence: CAGSQNQRDLNYGYTF. DNA for the CDR3: TGCGCCGGCAGCCAAAATCAAAGGGACCTTAACTATGGCTACACCTTC.

In its sample, this clonotype was seen many times. This sequence joins TRBV5-1 and TRBJ1-2, with TRBD1 identical over 8 bases. The CDR3 spans 14 residues. CDR1 SGHRS and CDR2 YFSETQ come from the germline V gene. The V and J ends lost 4 bases and 6 bases, in that order; junction bases with no gene match: 8. Here the CDR3 DNA reads TGCGCCAGCAGCAAAACGACAGGGGACCATGGCTACACCTTC. Translation gives CASSKTTGDHGYTF.

Concerning this clonotype itself: Its ends do not fully match the called genes, so a read error is possible. CDR3 bases: TGCGTCAGCCACGGTGGACAACCGGCTAACACTGAAGCTTTCTTT. Amino acids: CVSHGGQPANTEAFF. The V call is TRBV5-1, the J call TRBJ1-1; perhaps TRBD1 as D (5 bases). CDR3 length: 15 residues. Germline V lookup: CDR1 SGHRS, CDR2 YFSETQ. The full variable domain, its missing parts supplied by reference TRBV5-1 and TRBJ1-1, is KAGVTQTPRYLIKTRGQQVTLSCSPISGHRSVSWYQQTPGQGLQFLFEYFSETQRNKGNFPGRFSGRQFSNSRSEMNVSTLELGDSALYLCVSHGGQPANTEAFFGQGTRLTVV.

This clonotype was found many times. The chain employs TRBV6-5 and TRBJ1-2; D is perhaps TRBD1 (5 bases). Trimming shortened V by 5 bases and J by 8 bases, and 12 bases separated the two germline ends. CDR3 length: 12 residues. CDR1 is MNHEY, CDR2 SVGAGI, per germline. CDR3: CASSATGKGYTF. The CDR3 DNA is TGTGCCAGCAGTGCTACAGGAAAAGGCTACACCTTC.

This sequence joins TRBV29-1 and TRBJ1-2, with D tentatively TRBD1 (6 bases). Germline V CDR1 and CDR2: SQVTM, ANQGSEA. The V and J ends lost 1 base and 5 bases respectively, with 20 bases between them. This CDR3 is 16 amino acids long. The CDR3 region has the DNA TGCAGCGTTGAAGGGGGACCGGGACAAAGGGGGTATGGCTACACCTTC. As protein: CSVEGGPGQRGYGYTF.

The chain recombines TRBV20-1 with TRBJ1-5; D uncertain. V lost 6 bases and J lost 6, with 15 bases in between. This CDR3 is 13 amino acids long. The germline CDR1 and CDR2 sequences are DFQATT and SNEGSKA (reference sequence). The CDR3 sequence is CSAFTDVGQPQHF. The CDR3 DNA is TGCAGTGCCTTTACTGACGTCGGTCAGCCCCAGCATTTT.

With regard to this clonotype: A much larger clone lies a single base off, so this may be a read error. The V and J genes are TRBV28 and TRBJ1-4, with D perhaps TRBD1 (5 bases). Germline V CDR1 and CDR2: MDHEN, SYDVKM. This CDR3 is 15 amino acids long. The CDR3 reads CVSSLLGRGNEKLFF. Here the CDR3 DNA reads TGTGTCAGCAGTTTATTGGGACGGGGTAATGAAAAACTGTTTTTT.

The table lists this clonotype with a few counts. The V gene is TRBV5-1, the J gene TRBJ2-3; TRBD2 matches 9 bases. This CDR3 contains 16 residues. In germline, CDR1 is SGHRS, CDR2 YFSETQ. V gave up 0 bases and J gave up 4 bases; unmatched junction bases: 6. As DNA, the CDR3 is TGCGCCAGCAGCTTGGTGGTAGCGGGGGCTTCAGATACGCAGTATTTT. This gives the protein CASSLVVAGASDTQYF.

V usage is TRBV28 and J usage is TRBJ2-1, with D possibly matching TRBD2 (6 bases). The CDR3 is 15 amino acids. Trimming shortened V by 3 bases and J by 8 bases, and 17 bases separated the two germline ends. The germline V gene encodes CDR1 MDHEN and CDR2 SYDVKM. CDR3 sequence (DNA): TGTGCCAGCAGTTTTCCCAAGGGACTCTTAGATGAGCAGTTCTTC. Its translation is CASSFPKGLLDEQFF.

This clonotype was picked up a small number of times. The V and J genes are TRBV10-3 and TRBJ2-2; TRBD1 matches 8 bases. The CDR3 has 17 residues. The ends lost 4 bases at V and 1 base at J; junction bases unmatched: 8. In germline, CDR1 is ENHRY, CDR2 SYGVKD. CDR3 in amino acids: CAISGQGINLNTGELFF. The DNA of the CDR3 is TGTGCCATCAGTGGACAGGGGATTAACTTGAACACCGGGGAGCTGTTTTTT.

V usage is TRBV29-1 and J usage is TRBJ1-1, with D unresolved. V gave up 6 bases and J gave up 1 base, with 18 bases separating them. Per germline, CDR1 SQVTM and CDR2 ANQGSEA. This CDR3 is built from 15 residues. The CDR3 loop is CSVTKWEKRNTEAFF. The CDR3 DNA reads TGCAGCGTGACCAAATGGGAGAAGCGGAACACTGAAGCTTTCTTT.

This clonotype was recorded once. The genes are TRBV18 and TRBJ2-7, with 11 bases lining up with TRBD2. The CDR3 extends over 14 amino acids. The germline CDR1 and CDR2 sequences are KGHSH and LQKENI. V shed 2 bases, J shed 7 bases, and the junction held 4 bases outside the gene matches. CDR3 DNA sequence: TGTGCCAGCTCACCAACACTAGCGGGAGCGGAGCAGTACTTC. Protein product: CASSPTLAGAEQYF.

The sample holds a few counts of this clonotype. The chain is built from TRBV5-1 and TRBJ2-3, with D unresolved. Germline V gives CDR1 SGHRS, CDR2 YFSETQ. Between the trimmed V and J ends, which lost 7 bases and 2 bases, there was a span of 8 bases. The length of the CDR3 is 12 residues. DNA of the CDR3: TGCGCCAGCCGTAACCCCACAGATACGCAGTATTTT. This codes for CASRNPTDTQYF.

This clonotype was detected many times. J is TRBJ1-1 and V is TRBV29-1, with TRBD1 matching 8 bases. The CDR3 contains 13 residues. Germline V CDR1 and CDR2: SQVTM, ANQGSEA. Trimming cost V 7 bases and J 3 bases; bases outside gene matches: 7. The CDR3 DNA reads TGCAGCGCCGGGACAGGCAGGGACACTGAAGCTTTCTTT. Encoded protein: CSAGTGRDTEAFF.

In its sample, this clonotype was seen a few times. J is TRBJ2-1 and V is TRBV29-1; 12 nucleotides agree with TRBD2. The V gene end was trimmed by 6 bases and the J gene end by 7 bases; junction bases not matched to a gene: 10. This CDR3 has 15 residues. Germline V CDR1 and CDR2: SQVTM, ANQGSEA. CDR3 in amino acids: CSVSGLAGGTNEQFF. CDR3 nucleotides: TGCAGCGTGTCCGGGCTAGCGGGAGGGACGAATGAGCAGTTCTTC.

The V gene is TRBV6-5, the J gene TRBJ2-7, with 12 bases identical to TRBD1. Germline V CDR1 and CDR2: MNHEY, SVGAGI. This CDR3 is built from 14 residues. The ends lost 10 bases at V and 5 bases at J; junction bases unmatched: 9. The CDR3 protein is CATVRGTGGHEQYF. The CDR3 nucleotides are TGTGCCACCGTTCGAGGGACAGGGGGCCACGAGCAGTACTTC.

A few counts support this clonotype. This CDR3 is CSAREWTATGELFF. As DNA, the CDR3 is TGCAGTGCTAGAGAATGGACAGCCACCGGGGAGCTGTTTTTT. The J gene is TRBJ2-2, the V gene TRBV20-1; D is perhaps TRBD1 (6 bases). V was clipped by 0 bases and J by 4 bases, with 9 bases between them. The CDR3 sequence is 14 residues long. Per the germline V gene, CDR1 is DFQATT and CDR2 is SNEGSKA (reference sequence).

This chain uses TRBV4-3 with TRBJ2-2, with D unclear. Germline V gene sequence: CDR1 LGHNA, CDR2 YSLEER. The CDR3 loop spans 13 amino acids. With 0 bases removed from V and 3 bases from J, the gap between germline ends came to 2 bases. The CDR3 coding sequence is TGCGCCAGCAGCCAAGACTACACCGGGGAGCTGTTTTTT. Encoded protein: CASSQDYTGELFF.

This clonotype has a handful of counts. The chain has TRBV6-6 and TRBJ2-5; 7 nucleotides match TRBD2. Looked up from germline, CDR1 is MNHNY and CDR2 is SVGAGI (reference sequence). V lost 6 bases and J lost 2; bases outside the gene matches: 9. The CDR3 is 15 amino acids. The CDR3 sequence is CASSPLSGTQETQYF. The CDR3 coding sequence is TGTGCCAGCAGCCCCTTAAGCGGGACGCAAGAGACCCAGTACTTC.